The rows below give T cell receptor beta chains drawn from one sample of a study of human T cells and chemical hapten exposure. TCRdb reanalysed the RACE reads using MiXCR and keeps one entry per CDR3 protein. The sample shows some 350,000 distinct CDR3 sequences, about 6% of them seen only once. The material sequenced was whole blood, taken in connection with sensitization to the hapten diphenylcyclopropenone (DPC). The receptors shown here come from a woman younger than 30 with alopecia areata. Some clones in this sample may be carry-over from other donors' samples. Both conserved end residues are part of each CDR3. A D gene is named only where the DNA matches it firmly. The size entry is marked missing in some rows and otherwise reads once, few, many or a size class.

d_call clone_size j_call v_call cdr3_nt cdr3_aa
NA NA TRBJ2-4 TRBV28 TGTGCCAGCAGTTCGCAGGGTTTTGCGAACATTCAGTACTTC CASSSQGFANIQYF
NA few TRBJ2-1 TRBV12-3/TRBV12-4 TGTGCCAGCAGTCTCGGGACCCCATCAAGGGGGCAGTTCTTC CASSLGTPSRGQFF
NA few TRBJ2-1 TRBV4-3 TGCGCCAGCAGCCAAGAATTTTTCAGGAGCCTTTACAATGAGCAGTTCTTC CASSQEFFRSLYNEQFF
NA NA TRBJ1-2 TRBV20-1 TGCAGTGCTAGACCAGGGGATACCTATGGCTACACCTTC CSARPGDTYGYTF
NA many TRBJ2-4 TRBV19 TGTGCCAGTAGTATTGGGGGTCGGGGAGACATTCAGTACTTC CASSIGGRGDIQYF
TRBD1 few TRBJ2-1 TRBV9 TGTGCCAGCAGCCCAGAGGGACAGGGGTACAATGAGCAGTTCTTC CASSPEGQGYNEQFF
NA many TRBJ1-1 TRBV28 TGTGCCAGCAACGCCCTAGCCACTGAAGCTTTCTTT CASNALATEAFF
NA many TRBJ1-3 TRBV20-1 TGCAGTGCTAGGGGCCACATCGGAAACACCATATATTTT CSARGHIGNTIYF
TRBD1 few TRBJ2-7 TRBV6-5 TGTGCCAGCAGTTACTCGATAAGGGGGCCCCTCCCGTACGAGCAGTACTTC CASSYSIRGPLPYEQYF
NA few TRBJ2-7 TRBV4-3 TGCGCCAGCAGCCAAGCTCGCAGGGACGAGCAGTACTTC CASSQARRDEQYF
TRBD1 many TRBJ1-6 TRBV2 TGTGCCAGCAGTGAAGCCGAGGGGGCTAATTCACCCCTCCACTTT CASSEAEGANSPLHF
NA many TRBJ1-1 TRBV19 TGTGCCACCGGGAGGGCAGGGCAAAAAAACACTGAAGCTTTCTTT CATGRAGQKNTEAFF
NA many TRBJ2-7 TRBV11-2 TGTGCCAGCAGCTTTTCCCAAAACTACGAGCAGTACTTC CASSFSQNYEQYF
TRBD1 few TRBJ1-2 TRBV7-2 TGTGCCAGCAGCTCCCCGACAGGGAAAGGCTACACCTTC CASSSPTGKGYTF
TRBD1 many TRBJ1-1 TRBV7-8 TGTGCCAGCAGCTTCGCTGCACAGGGGGCGCGGAGTGAAGCTTTCTTT CASSFAAQGARSEAFF
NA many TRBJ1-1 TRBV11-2 TGTGCCAGCGCACACTTACAGGGCATGAACACTGAAGCTTTCTTT CASAHLQGMNTEAFF
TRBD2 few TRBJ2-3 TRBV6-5 TGTGCCAGCAGTTACCGGGGGGGGAGCACAGATACGCAGTATTTT CASSYRGGSTDTQYF
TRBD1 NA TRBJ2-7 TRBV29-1 TGCAGCGTCGGACAGGGGGAATACGAGCAGTACTTC CSVGQGEYEQYF
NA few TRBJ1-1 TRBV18 TGTGCCAGCTCACCACAATCTGAAGCTTTCTTT CASSPQSEAFF
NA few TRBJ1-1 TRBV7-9 TGTGCCAGCAGCTTAGCGCCCGGGGAAGACACTGAAGCTTTCTTT CASSLAPGEDTEAFF
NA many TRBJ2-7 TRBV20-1 TGCAGTGCTAGTAGTGGGACGGATCCCTACGAGCAGTACTTC CSASSGTDPYEQYF
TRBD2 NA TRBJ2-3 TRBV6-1 TGTGCCAGCAGTGCCCAGACTAGCCCCTCAGAGTATTTT CASSAQTSPSEYF
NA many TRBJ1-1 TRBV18 TGTGCCAGCTCACCACCGCCCAGCACCCTGGCTTTCTTT CASSPPPSTLAFF
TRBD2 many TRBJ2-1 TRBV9 TGTGCCAGCAGCGTAGGCGTCCTCGCGGGGGGGAATGAGCAGTTCTTC CASSVGVLAGGNEQFF
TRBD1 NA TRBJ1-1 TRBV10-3 TGTGCCATCAGTGTGGGGGACAGTCAAGCTTTCTTT CAISVGDSQAFF
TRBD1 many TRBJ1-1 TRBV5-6 TGTGCCAGCAGCTGGGAACAGGGGACTGAAGCTTTCTTT CASSWEQGTEAFF
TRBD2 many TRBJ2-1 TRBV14 TGTGCCAGCAGCCAAGAGGGACTAGCGGGGGGGCTGTTCGATGAGCAGTTCTTC CASSQEGLAGGLFDEQFF
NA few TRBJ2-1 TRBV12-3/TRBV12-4 TGTGCCAGCAGACCGCGACAGGTCCCCTTGGATTTCTTC CASRPRQVPLDFF
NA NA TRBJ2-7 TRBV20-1 TGCAGTGCTATTACCCAGGGTAATGGATTCCCCTACGAGCAGTACTTC CSAITQGNGFPYEQYF
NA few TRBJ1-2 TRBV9 TGTGCCAGCAGCAGTGTAACCGAGGGTTACGATGGCTACACCTTC CASSSVTEGYDGYTF
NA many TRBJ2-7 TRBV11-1 TGTGCCAGCAGCCCTGATCAGAGCGAGCAGTACTTC CASSPDQSEQYF
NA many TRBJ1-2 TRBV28 TGTGCCAGCAGTTTACGAGTATATGGCTACACCTTC CASSLRVYGYTF
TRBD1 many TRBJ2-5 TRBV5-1 TGCGCCAGCAATGACAGGGGGCTTCAAGAGACCCAGTACTTC CASNDRGLQETQYF
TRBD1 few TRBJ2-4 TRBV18 TGTGCCAGCTCACCGGAGACAGGGTCCAAAAACATTCAGTACTTC CASSPETGSKNIQYF
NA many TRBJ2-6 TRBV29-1 TGCAGCGTTGAAGATGGGCTGCGGGCCAACGTCCTGACTTTC CSVEDGLRANVLTF
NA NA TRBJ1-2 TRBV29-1 TGCAGCGTTGCGGCAGGAGGGGGGTATGGCTACACCTTC CSVAAGGGYGYTF
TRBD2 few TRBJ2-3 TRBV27 TGTGCCAGCAGTTTATCTATAGCGGGGGGATCGGATACGCAGTATTTT CASSLSIAGGSDTQYF
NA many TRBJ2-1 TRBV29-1 TGCAGCGTTGATAAGGGGGGCCGGACGTACAATGAGCAGTTCTTC CSVDKGGRTYNEQFF
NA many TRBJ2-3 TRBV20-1 TGCAGTGCTAGCCCGCTAGCTGCAGATACGCAGTATTTT CSASPLAADTQYF
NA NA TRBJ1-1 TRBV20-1 TGCAGTGCTATACCCTCGGTGCTTGCCGTGAGCACTGAAGCTTTCTTT CSAIPSVLAVSTEAFF
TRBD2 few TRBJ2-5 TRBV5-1 TGCGCCAGCAGCTTGGATCCTAGCGGGGCTTCGCAGACCCAGTACTTC CASSLDPSGASQTQYF